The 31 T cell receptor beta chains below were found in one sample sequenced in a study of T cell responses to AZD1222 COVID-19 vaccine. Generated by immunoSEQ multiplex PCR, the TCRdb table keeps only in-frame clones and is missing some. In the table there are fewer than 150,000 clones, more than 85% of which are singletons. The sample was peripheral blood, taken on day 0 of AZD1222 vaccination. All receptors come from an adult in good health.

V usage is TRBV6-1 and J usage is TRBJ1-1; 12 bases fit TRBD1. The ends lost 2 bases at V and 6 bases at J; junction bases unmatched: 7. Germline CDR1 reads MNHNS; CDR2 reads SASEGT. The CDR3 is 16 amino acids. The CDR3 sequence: CASSEPPGQGAAEAFF. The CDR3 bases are TGTGCCAGCAGTGAACCACCGGGACAGGGGGCGGCTGAAGCTTTCTTT.

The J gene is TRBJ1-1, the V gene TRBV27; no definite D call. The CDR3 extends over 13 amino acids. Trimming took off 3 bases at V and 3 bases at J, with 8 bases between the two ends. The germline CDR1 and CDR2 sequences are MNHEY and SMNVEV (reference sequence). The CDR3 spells CASSFFSDTEAFF. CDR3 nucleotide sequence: TGTGCCAGCAGTTTCTTCTCGGACACTGAAGCTTTCTTT.

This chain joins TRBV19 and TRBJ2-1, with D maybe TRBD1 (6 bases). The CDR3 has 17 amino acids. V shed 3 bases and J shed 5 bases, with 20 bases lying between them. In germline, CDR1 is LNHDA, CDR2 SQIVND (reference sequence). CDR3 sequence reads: CASSMGAAVDYNNEQFF. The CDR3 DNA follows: TGTGCCAGTAGTATGGGGGCGGCGGTTGATTATAACAATGAGCAGTTCTTC.

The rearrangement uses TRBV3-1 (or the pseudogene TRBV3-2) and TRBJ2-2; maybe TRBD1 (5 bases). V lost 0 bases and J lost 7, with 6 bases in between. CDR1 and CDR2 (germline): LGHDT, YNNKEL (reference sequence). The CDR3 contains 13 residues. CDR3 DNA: TGTGCCAGCAGCCAAGAAAGGGGCGGGGAGCTGTTTTTT. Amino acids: CASSQERGGELFF.

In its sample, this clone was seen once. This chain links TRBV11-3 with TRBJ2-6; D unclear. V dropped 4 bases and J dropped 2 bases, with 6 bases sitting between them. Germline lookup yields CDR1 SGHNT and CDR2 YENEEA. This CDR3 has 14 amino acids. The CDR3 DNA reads TGTGCCAGCAGCTCAACGCCTGGGGCCAACGTCCTGACTTTC. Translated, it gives CASSSTPGANVLTF.

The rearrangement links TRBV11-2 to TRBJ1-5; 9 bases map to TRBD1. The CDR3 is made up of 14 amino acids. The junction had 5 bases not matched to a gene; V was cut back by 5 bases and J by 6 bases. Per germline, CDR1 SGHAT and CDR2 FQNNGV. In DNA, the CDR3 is TGTGCCAGCAGCGCCACAGGGGGCGGTCAGCCCCAGCATTTT. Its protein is CASSATGGGQPQHF.

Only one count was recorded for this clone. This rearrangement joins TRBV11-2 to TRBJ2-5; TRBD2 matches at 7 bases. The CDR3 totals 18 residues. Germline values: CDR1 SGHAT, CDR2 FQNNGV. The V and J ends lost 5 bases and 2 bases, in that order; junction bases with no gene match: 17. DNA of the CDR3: TGTGCCAGCAGCATACTCAAACCCCCTAGCGGCTTGCAAGAGACCCAGTACTTC. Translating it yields CASSILKPPSGLQETQYF.

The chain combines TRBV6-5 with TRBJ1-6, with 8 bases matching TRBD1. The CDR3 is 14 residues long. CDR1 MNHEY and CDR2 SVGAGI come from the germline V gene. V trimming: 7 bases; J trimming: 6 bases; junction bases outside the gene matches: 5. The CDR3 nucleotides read TGTGCCAGCAATCTCCAGGGGGCTAATTCACCCCTCCACTTT. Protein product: CASNLQGANSPLHF.

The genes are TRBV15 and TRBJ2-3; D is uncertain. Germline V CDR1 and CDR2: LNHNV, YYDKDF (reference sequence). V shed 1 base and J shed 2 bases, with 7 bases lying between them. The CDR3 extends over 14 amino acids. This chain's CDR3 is CATSRGSPTDTQYF. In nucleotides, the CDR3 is TGTGCCACCAGCAGAGGGTCTCCCACAGATACGCAGTATTTT.

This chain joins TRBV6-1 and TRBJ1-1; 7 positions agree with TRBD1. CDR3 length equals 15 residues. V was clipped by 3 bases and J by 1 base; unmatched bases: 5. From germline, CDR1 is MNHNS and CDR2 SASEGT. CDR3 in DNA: TGTGCCAGCAGTGATGGGAGGGGGCGGAACACTGAAGCTTTCTTT. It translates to CASSDGRGRNTEAFF.

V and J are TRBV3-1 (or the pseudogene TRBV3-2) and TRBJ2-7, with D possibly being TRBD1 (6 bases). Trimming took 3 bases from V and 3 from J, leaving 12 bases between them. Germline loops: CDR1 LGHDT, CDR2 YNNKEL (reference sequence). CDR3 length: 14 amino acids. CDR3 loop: CASSQLGQNYEQYF. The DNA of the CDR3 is TGTGCCAGCAGCCAGCTCGGACAGAACTACGAGCAGTACTTC.

CDR3 amino acids: CASSESSRAEAFF. CDR3 in DNA: TGCGCCAGCAGTGAGTCGTCTAGGGCTGAAGCTTTCTTT. The rearrangement links TRBV10-1 to TRBJ1-1, with D hard to call. This CDR3 spans 13 amino acids. Trimming cost V 0 bases and J 6 bases, with 8 bases left between them. Per germline, CDR1 WNHNN and CDR2 SYGVQD (reference sequence).

CDR3 nucleotide sequence: TGTGCCAGCGAACCTTCTGGGGCCAACGTCCTGACTTTC. This translates into CASEPSGANVLTF. The chain couples TRBV6-4 to TRBJ2-6; no reliable D call. Germline CDR1 MRHNA, CDR2 SNTAGT. CDR3 size: 13 residues. The germline V and J ends were trimmed by 8 bases and 1 base, with 6 bases remaining between them.

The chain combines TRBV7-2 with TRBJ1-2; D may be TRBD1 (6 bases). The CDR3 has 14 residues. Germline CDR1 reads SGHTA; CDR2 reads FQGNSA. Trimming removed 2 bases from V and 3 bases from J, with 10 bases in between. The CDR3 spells CASSLQQGHYGYTF. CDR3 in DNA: TGTGCCAGCAGCTTACAACAGGGCCACTATGGCTACACCTTC. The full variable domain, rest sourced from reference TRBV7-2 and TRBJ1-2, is GAGVSQSPSNKVTEKGKDVELRCDPISGHTALYWYRQSLGQGLEFLIYFQGNSAPDKSGLPSDRFSAERTGGSVSTLTIQRTQQEDSAVYLCASSLQQGHYGYTFGSGTRLTVV.

The CDR3 is CASSPRTSNEKLFF. The CDR3 nucleotides are TGTGCCAGCAGCCCCCGGACATCTAATGAAAAACTGTTTTTT. The chain couples TRBV9 to TRBJ1-4; D might be TRBD1 (5 bases). Germline assignment: CDR1 SGDLS and CDR2 YYNGEE. This CDR3 region has 14 residues. V was pared by 4 bases and J by 3 bases, with 10 bases between.

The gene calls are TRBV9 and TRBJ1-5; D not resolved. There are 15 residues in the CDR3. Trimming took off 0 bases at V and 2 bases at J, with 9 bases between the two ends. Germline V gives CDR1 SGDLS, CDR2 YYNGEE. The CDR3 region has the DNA TGTGCCAGCAGCGTAGGATTCGGCGGCAATCAGCCCCAGCATTTT. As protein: CASSVGFGGNQPQHF.

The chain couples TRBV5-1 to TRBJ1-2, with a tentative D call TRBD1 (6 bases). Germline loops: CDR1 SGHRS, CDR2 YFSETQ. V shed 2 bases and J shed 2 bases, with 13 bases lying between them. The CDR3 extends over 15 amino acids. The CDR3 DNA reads TGCGCCAGCAGCTTCACGACAGGATGGAACTATGGCTACACCTTC. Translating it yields CASSFTTGWNYGYTF.

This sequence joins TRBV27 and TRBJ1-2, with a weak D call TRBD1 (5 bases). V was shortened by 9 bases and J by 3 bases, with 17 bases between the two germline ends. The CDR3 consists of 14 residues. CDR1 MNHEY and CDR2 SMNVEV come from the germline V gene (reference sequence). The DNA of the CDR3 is TGTGCCAGTAAGATCTCAGGGTCGCACTATGGCTACACCTTC. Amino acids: CASKISGSHYGYTF.

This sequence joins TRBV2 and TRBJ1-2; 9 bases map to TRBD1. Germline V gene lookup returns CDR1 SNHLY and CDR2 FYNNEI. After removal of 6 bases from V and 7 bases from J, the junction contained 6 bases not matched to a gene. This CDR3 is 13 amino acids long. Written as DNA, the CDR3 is TGTGCCAGCAGGGTACAGGGGGCGCCTGGCTACACCTTC. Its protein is CASRVQGAPGYTF.

CDR3 loop: CASSEGYSSGNTIYF. CDR3 DNA sequence: TGTGCCAGCAGTGAAGGTTATTCCTCTGGAAACACCATATATTTT. The chain links TRBV2 to TRBJ1-3; no definite D call. Trimming shortened V by 1 base and J by 0 bases, and 7 bases separated the two germline ends. CDR1 SNHLY and CDR2 FYNNEI come from the germline V gene. The CDR3 is made up of 15 amino acids.

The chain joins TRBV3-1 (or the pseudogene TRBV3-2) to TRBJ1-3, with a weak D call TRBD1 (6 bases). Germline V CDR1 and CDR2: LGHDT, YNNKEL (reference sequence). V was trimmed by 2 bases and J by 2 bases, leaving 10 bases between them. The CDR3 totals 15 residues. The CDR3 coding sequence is TGTGCCAGCAGCCAACGCAGGGGTACTGGAAACACCATATATTTT. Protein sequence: CASSQRRGTGNTIYF.

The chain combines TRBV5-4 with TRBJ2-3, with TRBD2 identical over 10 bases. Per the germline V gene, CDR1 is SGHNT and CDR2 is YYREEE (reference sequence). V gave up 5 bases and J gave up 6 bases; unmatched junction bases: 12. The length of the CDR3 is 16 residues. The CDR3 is CASSPRTSGAPDTQYF. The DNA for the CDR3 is TGTGCCAGCAGTCCCAGGACTAGCGGAGCCCCTGATACGCAGTATTTT.

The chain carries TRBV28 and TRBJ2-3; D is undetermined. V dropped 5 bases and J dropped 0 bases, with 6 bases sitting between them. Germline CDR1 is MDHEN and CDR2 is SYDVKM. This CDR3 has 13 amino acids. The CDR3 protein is CASSVTSTDTQYF. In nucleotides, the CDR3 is TGTGCCAGCAGTGTGACCAGCACAGATACGCAGTATTTT.

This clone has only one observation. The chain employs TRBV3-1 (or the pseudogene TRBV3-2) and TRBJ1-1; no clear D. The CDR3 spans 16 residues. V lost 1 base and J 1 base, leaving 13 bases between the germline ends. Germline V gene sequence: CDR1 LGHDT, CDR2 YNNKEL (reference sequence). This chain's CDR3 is CASSQGFGVRNTEAFF. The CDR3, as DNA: TGTGCCAGCAGCCAAGGGTTCGGTGTCAGGAACACTGAAGCTTTCTTT.

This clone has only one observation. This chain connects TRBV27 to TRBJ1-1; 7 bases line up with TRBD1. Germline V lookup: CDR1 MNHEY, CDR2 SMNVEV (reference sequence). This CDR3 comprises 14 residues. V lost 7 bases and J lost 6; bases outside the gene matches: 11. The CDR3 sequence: CASNSLTGEAEAFF. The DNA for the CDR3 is TGTGCCAGCAACTCCCTAACAGGGGAGGCTGAAGCTTTCTTT.

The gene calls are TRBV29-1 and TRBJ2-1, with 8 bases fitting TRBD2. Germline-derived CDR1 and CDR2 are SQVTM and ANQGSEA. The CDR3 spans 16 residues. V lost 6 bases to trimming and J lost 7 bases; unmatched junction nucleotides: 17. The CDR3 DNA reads TGCAGCGTCTCCGGGGGGGGAACCCGGGTTGGTAATGAGCAGTTCTTC. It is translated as CSVSGGGTRVGNEQFF.

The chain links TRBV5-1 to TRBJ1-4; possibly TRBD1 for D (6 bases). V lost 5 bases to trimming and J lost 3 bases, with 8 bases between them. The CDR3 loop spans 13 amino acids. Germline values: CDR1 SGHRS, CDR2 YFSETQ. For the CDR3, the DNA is TGCGCCAGCAGGCAGGGGTCTAATGAAAAACTGTTTTTT. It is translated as CASRQGSNEKLFF.

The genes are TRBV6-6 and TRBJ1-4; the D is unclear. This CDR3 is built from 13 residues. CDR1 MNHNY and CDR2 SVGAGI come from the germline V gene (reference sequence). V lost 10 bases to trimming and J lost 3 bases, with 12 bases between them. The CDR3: CAIKRRANEKLFF. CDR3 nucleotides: TGTGCCATCAAGAGGAGGGCTAATGAAAAACTGTTTTTT.

The CDR3 sequence is CASSLLGNEQFF. The CDR3 region has the DNA TGTGCCAGCAGTTTATTGGGAAATGAGCAGTTCTTC. The chain combines TRBV27 with TRBJ2-1; D not resolved. The germline V and J ends were trimmed by 1 base and 7 bases, with 5 bases remaining between them. The CDR3 has 12 amino acids. CDR1 is MNHEY, CDR2 SMNVEV, per germline (reference sequence).

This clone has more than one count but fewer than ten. CDR3 sequence reads: CASSSTWGDTEAFF. CDR3 DNA: TGTGCCAGCAGCTCCACTTGGGGGGACACTGAAGCTTTCTTT. J is TRBJ1-1 and V is TRBV7-2, with a possible D match to TRBD1 (5 bases). CDR1 and CDR2 (germline): SGHTA, FQGNSA. V was shortened by 4 bases and J by 3 bases, with 12 bases between the two germline ends. The CDR3 runs 14 residues. Full variable domain (rest looked up from reference TRBV7-2 and TRBJ1-1): GAGVSQSPSNKVTEKGKDVELRCDPISGHTALYWYRQSLGQGLEFLIYFQGNSAPDKSGLPSDRFSAERTGGSVSTLTIQRTQQEDSAVYLCASSSTWGDTEAFFGQGTRLTVV.

The CDR3 coding sequence is TGTGCCAGCAGCTTCGGGGCGGCTGAGCAGTTCTTC. This codes for CASSFGAAEQFF. The V call is TRBV7-9, the J call TRBJ2-1; perhaps D is TRBD1 or TRBD2 (5 bases each). The V and J ends lost 3 bases and 9 bases respectively, with 9 bases between them. CDR1 is SEHNR, CDR2 FQNEAQ, per germline (reference sequence). The CDR3 is 12 amino acids.